Listed below are T cell receptor beta chains from one sample, sequenced in a study of cytomegalovirus exposure and HLA in healthy donors. Profiling relied on immunoSEQ multiplex PCR, and the TCRdb table lists in-frame clones only, not all of them. The sample spans tens of thousands of clones; the ten largest clones claim roughly 14%. Material: PBMCs. The origin of the receptors is a man aged 50-59 years in good health and CMV-seropositive. CDR3s include the opening cysteine and the closing phenylalanine or tryptophan. Each record gives: J gene, D gene, V gene, CDR3 DNA, CDR3 protein. D genes are given only for firm matches.

>TRBJ2-7|NA|TRBV7-9
TGTGCCAGCAGCTTAGTCGCGCCCGCCGGGTACGAGCAGTACTTC
CASSLVAPAGYEQYF
>TRBJ2-1|TRBD2|TRBV5-1
TGCGCCAGCAGCCCTACTAGCGGGAGCTACAATGAGCAGTTCTTC
CASSPTSGSYNEQFF
>TRBJ1-1|NA|TRBV25-1
TGTGCCAGCAGTGAATGGGGGGTACTGAACACTGAAGCTTTCTTT
CASSEWGVLNTEAFF
>TRBJ2-3|TRBD2|TRBV28
TGTGCCAGCAGTTTAGCGGGAGTTAGCACAGATACGCAGTATTTT
CASSLAGVSTDTQYF
>TRBJ1-5|NA|TRBV4-1
TGCGCCAGCAGCCAAGAACGAAAGGGGGAATATCAGCCCCAGCATTTT
CASSQERKGEYQPQHF
>TRBJ2-1|TRBD2|TRBV18
TGTGCCAGCTCACCAGGGGGGGTCGCTGAGCAGTTCTTC
CASSPGGVAEQFF
>TRBJ1-5|TRBD1|TRBV4-3
TGCGCCAGCAGCCCCACCTACTCAGGGGGAAATCAGCCCCAGCATTTT
CASSPTYSGGNQPQHF
>TRBJ1-1|TRBD1|TRBV7-9
TGTGCCAGCAGCTACCGACAGGGCCACACTGAAGCTTTCTTT
CASSYRQGHTEAFF
>TRBJ1-1|NA|TRBV4-3
TGCGCCAGCAGCCAAGGCGGCCGCCTTACTGAAGCTTTCTTT
CASSQGGRLTEAFF
>TRBJ1-1|TRBD1|TRBV18
TGTGCCAGCTCACTACGGACAGGGGAGAGGGCTTTCTTT
CASSLRTGERAFF
>TRBJ2-1|TRBD2|TRBV7-2
TGTGCCAGCAGCGGTTGGACTAGCGTTCTAAAAGAGCAGTTCTTC
CASSGWTSVLKEQFF
>TRBJ2-2|TRBD2|TRBV5-1
TGCGCCAGCAGAATCCGAGCGGGAGAGCCCGGGGAGCTGTTTTTT
CASRIRAGEPGELFF
>TRBJ1-2|NA|TRBV28
TGTGCCAGCAGTCTCCGTGGGCAGGACTATGGCTACACCTTC
CASSLRGQDYGYTF
>TRBJ1-5|TRBD1|TRBV28
TGTGCCAGCAGGGACGGGACAGGGTCGGGCAGTCAGCCCCAGCATTTT
CASRDGTGSGSQPQHF
>TRBJ2-7|TRBD2|TRBV7-8
TGTGCCAGCAGCGTCGGACTAGCGGGAGCCTACGAGCAGTACTTC
CASSVGLAGAYEQYF
>TRBJ1-1|NA|TRBV29-1
TGCAGCGTTATTCCGGGAGGGGGAAACACTGAAGCTTTCTTT
CSVIPGGGNTEAFF
>TRBJ1-1|TRBD1|TRBV18
TGTGCCAGCTCACCAAGCCCCCCACCCAGGGGGACTGAAGCTTTCTTT
CASSPSPPPRGTEAFF
>TRBJ2-5|NA|TRBV15
TGTGCCACCAGCAGAGATTATCGAGAGACCCAGTACTTC
CATSRDYRETQYF
>TRBJ2-6|NA|TRBV28
TGTGCCAGCCGCTCTGGGGCCAACGTCCTGACTTTC
CASRSGANVLTF
>TRBJ2-5|NA|TRBV4-3
TGCGCCAGCAGCCAGGCTCAGACAGGACAAGAGACCCAGTACTTC
CASSQAQTGQETQYF
>TRBJ1-5|NA|TRBV4-3
TGCGCCAGCAGCCAAGTGAATCAAGCTCAGCCCCAGCATTTT
CASSQVNQAQPQHF
>TRBJ1-3|NA|TRBV5-4
TGTGCCAGCAGCTCCCCCACGGGGGGAAACACCATATATTTT
CASSSPTGGNTIYF
>TRBJ2-2|NA|TRBV11-3
TGTGCCAGCAGCCGAGGAAGTGCAGGGTCGACCGGGGAGCTGTTTTTT
CASSRGSAGSTGELFF
>TRBJ2-1|NA|TRBV23-1
TGCGCCAGCATTCTTAGACGGACGGGAGTTTGCAATGAGCAGTTCTTC
CASILRRTGVCNEQFF
>TRBJ2-7|NA|TRBV11-3
TGTGCCAGCAGCTTTCAGGGTACCTACGAGCAGTACTTC
CASSFQGTYEQYF
>TRBJ2-5|TRBD2|TRBV7-7
TGTGCTAGCAGCCGAGGACTAGCGGGAGGTTGGGAGACCCAGTACTTC
CASSRGLAGGWETQYF
>TRBJ2-3|NA|TRBV15
TGTGCCACCAGCAGAGATAACTGGAGCACAGATACGCAGTATTTT
CATSRDNWSTDTQYF
>TRBJ2-2|NA|TRBV11-2
TGTGCCAGCAGCCCAAATTACGGGACCGGGGAGCTGTTTTTT
CASSPNYGTGELFF
>TRBJ1-1|NA|TRBV27
TGTGCCAGCAGTTCCCCTAGGGGTAGGGTGAACACTGAAGCTTTCTTT
CASSSPRGRVNTEAFF
>TRBJ2-2|NA|TRBV9
TGTGCCAGCAGCGTAGGGGGAGGTAACACCGGGGAGCTGTTTTTT
CASSVGGGNTGELFF
>TRBJ1-1|NA|TRBV7-2
TGTGCCAGCAGCTCTCAGGGGATTTCAGCTTTCTTT
CASSSQGISAFF
>TRBJ2-7|NA|TRBV18
TGTGCCAGCTCACCACCGTTTAGCTCCTACGAGCAGTACTTC
CASSPPFSSYEQYF
>TRBJ2-3|TRBD2|TRBV5-1
TGCGCCAGCAGCTTGGGACTAGCGACCACAGATACGCAGTATTTT
CASSLGLATTDTQYF
>TRBJ1-1|NA|TRBV7-9
TGTGCCAGCAGCTTAGTTGGACAGATGAACACTGAAGCTTTCTTT
CASSLVGQMNTEAFF
>TRBJ2-3|NA|TRBV4-3
TGCGCCAGCAGCCAATCCAACTTCGTCGCGGATACGCAGTATTTT
CASSQSNFVADTQYF
>TRBJ2-1|TRBD2|TRBV4-2
TGTGCCAGCAGCCAAGACCCCCGGGGTAGCGGGAATGAGCAGTTCTTC
CASSQDPRGSGNEQFF
>TRBJ2-1|TRBD1|TRBV30
TGTGCCTGGAGTCTCCGGGACAGGATAAATGAGCAGTTCTTC
CAWSLRDRINEQFF
>TRBJ1-1|NA|TRBV18
TGTGCCAGCTCACCAACCGGGATGGACACTGAAGCTTTCTTT
CASSPTGMDTEAFF
>TRBJ2-1|NA|TRBV4-3
TGCGCCAGCAGCCAAGTAGCGGTGGATGAGCAGTTCTTC
CASSQVAVDEQFF